This T cell receptor (beta chain) was sequenced for a study of shared clonotypes between healthy human individuals. Study results and limitations: Non-shared clonotypes displayed generation probabilities falling below those of clonotypes present in all four donors. Clonotype sharing among the donors was expected to vary with sequencing depth.

Naive CD45RA+ and memory CD45RA-negative subsets were split from CD4+ cells. Of note for this clone: Its antigen is undetermined.

Researchers divided each subset's genomic DNA evenly across several immunoSEQ plates. The repertoire was sequenced with immunoSEQ multiplex PCR; TCRdb's copy has only in-frame clones and lacks some. The profile shows 2 million to 2.5 million clones, approximately 90% of them singletons. Sequencing input: naive CD4+ T cells from PBMCs. Subset given: CD45RA+ positively selected. The receptor comes from a man aged 18 to 29 in good health. Some clones in this sample may be carry-over from other donors' samples.

CDR3 DNA sequence: TGTGCCAGCAGCGTAGGCCCGGGTGTGGAGACCCAGTACTTC. Its protein product is CASSVGPGVETQYF. J is TRBJ2-5 and V is TRBV9; D unresolved. Trimming cost V 0 bases and J 5 bases, with 11 bases left between them. The CDR3 loop spans 14 amino acids. Germline CDR1 is SGDLS and CDR2 is YYNGEE.